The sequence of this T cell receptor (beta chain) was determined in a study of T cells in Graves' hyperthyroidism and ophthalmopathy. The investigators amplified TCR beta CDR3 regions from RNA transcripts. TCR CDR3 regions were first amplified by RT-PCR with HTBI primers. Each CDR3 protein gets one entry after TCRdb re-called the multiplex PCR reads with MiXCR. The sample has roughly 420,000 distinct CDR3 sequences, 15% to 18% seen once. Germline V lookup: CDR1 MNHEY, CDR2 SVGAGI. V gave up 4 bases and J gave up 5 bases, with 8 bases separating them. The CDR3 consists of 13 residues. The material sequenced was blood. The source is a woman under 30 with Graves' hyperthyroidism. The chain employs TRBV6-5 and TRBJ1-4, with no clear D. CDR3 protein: CASSFHENEKLFF. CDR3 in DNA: TGTGCCAGCAGTTTCCACGAGAATGAAAAACTGTTTTTT.